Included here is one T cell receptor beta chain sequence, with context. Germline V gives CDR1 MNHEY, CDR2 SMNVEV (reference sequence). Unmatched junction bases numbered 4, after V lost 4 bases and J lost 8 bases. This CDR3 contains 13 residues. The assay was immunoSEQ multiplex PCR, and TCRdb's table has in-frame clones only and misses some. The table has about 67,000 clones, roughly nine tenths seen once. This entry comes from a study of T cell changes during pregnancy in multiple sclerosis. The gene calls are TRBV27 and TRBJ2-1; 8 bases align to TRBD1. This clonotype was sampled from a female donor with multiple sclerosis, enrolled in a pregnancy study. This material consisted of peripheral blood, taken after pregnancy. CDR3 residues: CASSSRQGYEQFF. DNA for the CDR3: TGTGCCAGCAGTTCTCGACAGGGGTATGAGCAGTTCTTC.